These T cell receptor beta chains were read from a single sample in a study of identifying expanded T cells in peripheral blood. Libraries were prepared by immunoSEQ multiplex PCR; TCRdb keeps only in-frame clonotypes and omits some of them. The sample has 85,000 to 120,000 clones, about 91% seen once. Sequenced input: blood. The receptors derive from a person aged 18 to 75 in good health. Both conserved end residues are part of each CDR3. The D gene is left open where the match is weak. Rows may omit the clone size; those that give it use once, few, many or a size class.

d_gene: NA; v_gene: TRBV2; j_gene: TRBJ2-5; abundance: NA; CDR3aa: CASKETETQYF; CDR3nt: TGTGCCAGCAAAGAGACGGAGACCCAGTACTTC
d_gene: NA; v_gene: TRBV18; j_gene: TRBJ2-2; abundance: NA; CDR3aa: CASSPQPGGPNTGELFF; CDR3nt: TGTGCCAGCTCACCGCAGCCAGGGGGGCCGAACACCGGGGAGCTGTTTTTT
d_gene: NA; v_gene: TRBV2; j_gene: TRBJ2-5; abundance: NA; CDR3aa: CASGRAADQETQYF; CDR3nt: TGTGCCAGCGGGCGAGCAGCCGACCAAGAGACCCAGTACTTC
d_gene: NA; v_gene: TRBV18; j_gene: TRBJ2-1; abundance: NA; CDR3aa: CASSTLKTGSYNEQFF; CDR3nt: TGTGCCAGCTCAACCTTAAAGACTGGCTCCTACAATGAGCAGTTCTTC
d_gene: TRBD2; v_gene: TRBV14; j_gene: TRBJ2-1; abundance: NA; CDR3aa: CASSWTSNYNEQFF; CDR3nt: TGTGCCAGCAGCTGGACTAGCAACTACAATGAGCAGTTCTTC
d_gene: NA; v_gene: TRBV7-7; j_gene: TRBJ2-5; abundance: NA; CDR3aa: CASSRTGYETQYF; CDR3nt: TGTGCCAGCAGCCGCACAGGGTACGAGACCCAGTACTTC
d_gene: NA; v_gene: TRBV7-9; j_gene: TRBJ1-1; abundance: few; CDR3aa: CASSLTPGGRSTEAFF; CDR3nt: TGTGCCAGCAGCTTAACCCCGGGGGGGCGCAGCACTGAAGCTTTCTTT
d_gene: TRBD1; v_gene: TRBV28; j_gene: TRBJ1-4; abundance: NA; CDR3aa: CASSSADRWNEKLFF; CDR3nt: TGTGCCAGCAGTTCTGCGGACAGGTGGAATGAAAAACTGTTTTTT
d_gene: TRBD2; v_gene: TRBV29-1; j_gene: TRBJ2-7; abundance: once; CDR3aa: CSVESQTGGREQYF; CDR3nt: TGCAGCGTTGAAAGTCAAACGGGAGGGCGCGAGCAGTACTTC
d_gene: NA; v_gene: TRBV5-1; j_gene: TRBJ2-1; abundance: NA; CDR3aa: CASSQEQRYSAGHEQFF; CDR3nt: TGCGCCAGCAGCCAAGAACAGCGTTACTCAGCAGGGCATGAGCAGTTCTTC
d_gene: TRBD2; v_gene: TRBV5-6; j_gene: TRBJ2-3; abundance: NA; CDR3aa: CASTRIAGGPSTDTQYF; CDR3nt: TGTGCCAGCACCCGTATAGCGGGAGGGCCCTCGACAGATACGCAGTATTTT
d_gene: NA; v_gene: TRBV11-3; j_gene: TRBJ2-7; abundance: NA; CDR3aa: CASSSIYEQYF; CDR3nt: TGTGCCAGCAGCTCCATTTACGAGCAGTACTTC
d_gene: TRBD2; v_gene: TRBV9; j_gene: TRBJ2-2; abundance: once; CDR3aa: CASSVLPSGGPGELFF; CDR3nt: TGTGCCAGCAGCGTCCTCCCTAGCGGGGGGCCCGGGGAGCTGTTTTTT
d_gene: NA; v_gene: TRBV13; j_gene: TRBJ1-3; abundance: few; CDR3aa: CASGDGGQTNTIYF; CDR3nt: TGTGCCAGCGGTGATGGGGGGCAAACGAACACCATATATTTT
d_gene: NA; v_gene: TRBV7-2; j_gene: TRBJ2-2; abundance: NA; CDR3aa: CASSPLRVSGTGELFF; CDR3nt: TGTGCCAGCAGCCCACTCAGGGTAAGTGGCACCGGGGAGCTGTTTTTT
d_gene: NA; v_gene: TRBV9; j_gene: TRBJ2-1; abundance: NA; CDR3aa: CASSPRGAVNEQFF; CDR3nt: TGTGCCAGCAGCCCCCGGGGGGCGGTGAATGAGCAGTTCTTC
d_gene: NA; v_gene: TRBV27; j_gene: TRBJ2-7; abundance: NA; CDR3aa: CASRTPETGSYEQYF; CDR3nt: TGTGCCAGCCGGACCCCCGAGACCGGGTCCTACGAGCAGTACTTC
d_gene: TRBD1; v_gene: TRBV25-1; j_gene: TRBJ1-4; abundance: NA; CDR3aa: CASSENRGSYEKLFF; CDR3nt: TGTGCCAGCAGTGAGAACAGGGGGTCGTATGAAAAACTGTTTTTT
d_gene: NA; v_gene: TRBV7-9; j_gene: TRBJ2-7; abundance: NA; CDR3aa: CASSFDGYEQYF; CDR3nt: TGTGCCAGCAGCTTCGATGGCTACGAGCAGTACTTC
d_gene: NA; v_gene: TRBV30; j_gene: TRBJ1-2; abundance: NA; CDR3aa: CACVRGGYGYTF; CDR3nt: TGTGCCTGTGTTAGGGGAGGCTATGGCTACACCTTC
d_gene: NA; v_gene: TRBV7-7; j_gene: TRBJ2-2; abundance: NA; CDR3aa: CASSLNPGQNTGELFF; CDR3nt: TGTGCCAGCAGCTTAAACCCGGGACAGAACACCGGGGAGCTGTTTTTT
d_gene: NA; v_gene: TRBV30; j_gene: TRBJ1-4; abundance: NA; CDR3aa: CASGVGTNEKLFF; CDR3nt: TGTGCCTCCGGAGTCGGAACTAATGAAAAACTGTTTTTT
d_gene: TRBD2; v_gene: TRBV5-1; j_gene: TRBJ2-3; abundance: NA; CDR3aa: CASTVGGADTDTQYF; CDR3nt: TGCGCCAGCACTGTCGGGGGGGCCGACACAGATACGCAGTATTTT
d_gene: TRBD2; v_gene: TRBV18; j_gene: TRBJ2-1; abundance: NA; CDR3aa: CASSAGLAEGNEQFF; CDR3nt: TGTGCCAGCTCAGCGGGACTAGCGGAAGGGAATGAGCAGTTCTTC
d_gene: NA; v_gene: TRBV21-1; j_gene: TRBJ2-6; abundance: NA; CDR3aa: CASSKVPGPGSGANVLTF; CDR3nt: TGTGCCAGCAGCAAAGTCCCGGGCCCGGGATCTGGGGCCAACGTCCTGACTTTC
d_gene: NA; v_gene: TRBV7-9; j_gene: TRBJ1-2; abundance: few; CDR3aa: CASSYDGTMPRGYTF; CDR3nt: TGTGCCAGCAGTTATGACGGGACAATGCCCCGCGGCTACACCTTC
d_gene: NA; v_gene: TRBV9; j_gene: TRBJ2-1; abundance: NA; CDR3aa: CASSVGGQLNEQFF; CDR3nt: TGTGCCAGCAGCGTAGGTGGACAGCTCAATGAGCAGTTCTTC
d_gene: NA; v_gene: TRBV5-1; j_gene: TRBJ1-1; abundance: NA; CDR3aa: CASNPRNEGNTEAFF; CDR3nt: TGCGCCAGCAACCCCAGAAACGAGGGGAACACTGAAGCTTTCTTT
d_gene: NA; v_gene: TRBV25-1; j_gene: TRBJ2-7; abundance: NA; CDR3aa: CASSKGREQYF; CDR3nt: TGTGCCAGCAGTAAAGGTCGGGAGCAGTACTTC
d_gene: TRBD1; v_gene: TRBV7-9; j_gene: TRBJ1-2; abundance: NA; CDR3aa: CASRSPGGVVSGYTF; CDR3nt: TGTGCCAGCCGGTCTCCAGGGGGCGTAGTAAGTGGCTACACCTTC
d_gene: NA; v_gene: TRBV15; j_gene: TRBJ2-3; abundance: NA; CDR3aa: CATRARADAADTQYF; CDR3nt: TGTGCCACCAGAGCCCGAGCGGATGCGGCAGATACGCAGTATTTT